This TCR beta chain was sequenced in a study of blood T cell repertoires in COVID-19 (dated by TCRdb to the early 2020s). A note on the overall study: Collaborator samples came from the United States, Italy and Spain and covered acute and convalescent phases of COVID-19. The material from the prospective study consisted of cDNA or gDNA derived from T cells, B-cell-depleted T cells, or PBMCs. The dataset comprised deeply sampled blood TCRbeta repertoires from subjects exposed to, actively infected with, or recovered from COVID-19. The repertoires were released in a freely available public database intended as a resource for research on the immune response to SARS-CoV-2. The samples were drawn from the first 160 participants of the ongoing ImmuneRACE study and from over a thousand subjects provided by 6 global collaborators. A de-identified subject ID, COVID-19 status, age in years and sex were almost always included in the sample metadata. HLA class I and class II types, where available, came from metadata supplied by the sample provider rather than from assay-based typing. Broad study findings and their caveats: The quantity of clinical and demographic metadata differed by source and by participant and was supplied without curation.

Participants in the prospective study were aged 18 to 89 years, lived in some 24 United States geographic areas, and enrolled through a virtual design. In the prospective study, cohorts were assigned on the basis of participant-reported clinical history obtained from a screening survey and a study questionnaire. Recovered participants in ImmuneRACE Cohort 3 were defined as having two consecutive negative NP/OP PCR tests, clearance from a healthcare professional, or resolution of symptoms. In the prospective study, mobile phlebotomists collected whole blood, serum and a nasopharyngeal or oropharyngeal swab from each participant. Participants in the prospective study had the option to provide additional blood draws and questionnaires over a roughly 2-month period. Blood samples from the prospective study were shipped frozen or at room temperature prior to DNA extraction. In the case of this clone: Its antigen remains unidentified. Within one base of it there is no much larger clone, and no base qualities were kept.

The immunoSEQ Assay, a bias-controlled multiplex PCR, was used to amplify TCRbeta CDR3 regions from genomic DNA. The authors' analysis ran thus. The number of nucleated cells in each sample was estimated by amplification of reference gene primers within the assay. Sequence reads were collapsed and filtered to measure the absolute abundance of every unique TCRbeta CDR3 rearrangement. Productive Simpson clonality was computed per sample as the square root of Simpson's diversity index over productive rearrangements. TCRdb holds this immuneACCESS table with in-frame rearrangements only. Some clones are missing; in checked studies, unresolved V genes explain under half, and the rest has no known cause. The V and J calls and clone size were taken over from that table, and D and trimming were inferred from the DNA. In this sample the table shows 400,000 or so clones, about nine tenths of which occur a single time. The ten largest clonotypes hold around 0.6% of the sample.

V was cut back by 5 bases and J by 1 base, leaving a gap of 9 bases between them. CDR1 and CDR2 are read off the germline V gene (reference sequence) as SGHNT and YYREEE. The CDR3 sequence holds 13 residues, the cysteine and phenylalanine included. Just CDR3 DNA is preserved here, 39 bases in frame from base 1. This receptor chain uses TRBV5-4 and TRBJ1-2, and perhaps TRBD1 as D gene, on 5 matching bases. Sequenced: PBMCs or T cells enriched from blood (not recorded which). This receptor was identified in a man in his late teens or twenties who had recovered from COVID-19. The nucleotides read TGTGCCAGCAGGGACAACCTTAACTATGGCTACACCTTC. This translates into CASRDNLNYGYTF.